This T cell receptor beta chain stems from a study of T-cell reconstitution after alpha-beta-depleted transplantation in children. Unique molecular identifiers were built into the TCRbeta library. TCRdb redid the calling of the PCR reads with MiXCR, one entry per CDR3 protein. In the table there are approximately 98,000 distinct CDR3 sequences, approximately 6.9% of which are singletons. The table lists this clonotype with a few counts. The sequence was obtained from a male patient aged 2 to 10 who had a stem cell transplant for acute lymphoblastic leukemia, so the T cells may come from the graft donor. The starting material was PBMCs, mostly from graft donor cells, obtained 360 days after TCRalphabeta/CD19-depleted stem cell transplant.

In nucleotides, the CDR3 is TGTGCCAGCAGCACACGGACAAGGTGGAGCTACACCTTC. Translating it yields CASSTRTRWSYTF. The genes are TRBV7-9 and TRBJ1-2; TRBD1 might be the D (5 bases). CDR1 and CDR2 (germline): SEHNR, FQNEAQ (reference sequence). There are 13 residues in the CDR3. Trimming pared 5 bases from V and 9 bases from J, leaving 16 bases between.